The rows below give T cell receptor beta chains drawn from one sample of a study of cytomegalovirus exposure and HLA in healthy donors. Sequenced by immunoSEQ multiplex PCR; TCRdb stores in-frame clones only, minus some. The data contain about 150,000 clones, more than 75% of them singletons. The sequenced sample was PBMCs. These receptors all come from a middle-aged woman in good health and CMV-seropositive. CDR3s include the opening cysteine and the closing phenylalanine or tryptophan. A D gene is named only where the DNA matches it firmly. A clone size is listed for some rows: how often the clone was seen (once, few, many), or a class if it is expanded.

d_gene,v_gene,abundance,CDR3aa
TRBD1,TRBV4-1,-,CASAGTGSGAFF
TRBD1,TRBV27,-,CAVTGGPYEQYF
-,TRBV6-6,-,CASSSGTSAITDTQYF
-,TRBV11-2,-,CASSSLRGTQYF
-,TRBV7-6,-,CASSLWNRGTDTQYF
-,TRBV28,-,CASSSRVPNQPQHF
-,TRBV19,few,CASSMGGRGYTF
-,TRBV5-1,few,CASSLDGSSYNEQFF
-,TRBV5-6,-,CASSPRRGYGYTF
TRBD1,TRBV2,-,CASSFVSGTGALNTEAFF
TRBD2,TRBV4-2,-,CASSPRLAGGPVETQYF
-,TRBV2,-,CASSEMGAFGGRSSYEQYF
-,TRBV27,-,CASSFSPHLFSEQYF
-,TRBV6-1,many,CASCQVAGANVLTF
-,TRBV5-1,-,CASSVGVRGYEQYF
TRBD1,TRBV28,-,CASSLSQPGQGIGYTF
-,TRBV27,-,CASSPRGNYGYTF
TRBD1,TRBV6-5,-,CASSYWQGDEQYF
TRBD2,TRBV4-2,-,CASSATSGIYEQYF
TRBD1,TRBV2,-,CASSAGGGSNQPQHF
-,TRBV10-3,-,CAISESTSQPQHF
-,TRBV5-1,once,CASSSDGGTGELFF
TRBD2,TRBV7-8,-,CASSLGAGGSDTQYF
-,TRBV29-1,few,CSVEADEVLNTEAFF
-,TRBV5-1,-,CASSLGAGATNEKLFF
-,TRBV11-3,-,CASSSRQSGSSYNEQFF
-,TRBV2,once,CASSEGWEISYEQYF
-,TRBV10-3,once,CAISQTAENGYTF
-,TRBV6-5,-,CASRPNGRGETQYF
-,TRBV19,-,CASSGGARIRAFF
-,TRBV10-3,-,CAISTVSGSYEQYF
-,TRBV28,-,CATRAGTDTQYF
TRBD1,TRBV28,-,CASSFSTGGYEQYF
-,TRBV18,-,CASSPMSVATNEKLFF
-,TRBV5-4,-,CASVYSRRDTQYF
-,TRBV7-3,-,CASSHTGDSENTGELFF
TRBD2,TRBV5-1,-,CASSSGRGIRYNEQFF
-,TRBV27,-,CASSPFALAGNNEQFF
TRBD2,TRBV6-5,-,CASSRLAGVTGELFF